The next 18 T cell receptor beta chains were all read from a single sample in a study of T cell responses to AZD1222 COVID-19 vaccine. Assay used: immunoSEQ multiplex PCR; TCRdb lists only in-frame clones, some missing. The sample consists of 120,000 to 150,000 clones, around nine tenths of them appearing once. The sequencing used peripheral blood, collected on day 0 of AZD1222 vaccination. Receptors originate from an adult in good health.

This chain uses TRBV10-3 with TRBJ1-2; possibly TRBD1 for D (5 bases). The germline V and J ends were trimmed by 10 bases and 2 bases, with 14 bases remaining between them. The length of the CDR3 is 13 residues. The V gene's germline CDR1 is ENHRY and CDR2 SYGVKD. DNA for the CDR3: TGTGCCACCCAGCTGACAGCGAACTATGGCTACACCTTC. Its translation: CATQLTANYGYTF.

The rearrangement uses TRBV27 and TRBJ2-5, with D tentatively TRBD2 (5 bases). V was pared by 2 bases and J by 4 bases, with 17 bases between. CDR1 MNHEY and CDR2 SMNVEV come from the germline V gene (reference sequence). This CDR3 is built from 16 residues. For the CDR3, the DNA is TGTGCCAGCAGTTTAAATGCCCTGGGAGTGTTAGAGACCCAGTACTTC. Protein: CASSLNALGVLETQYF.

The CDR3 bases are TGTGCCATCAGTGCTTCAACTACCGACGGACAGCCCCAGCATTTT. This encodes CAISASTTDGQPQHF. The chain joins TRBV10-3 to TRBJ1-5; the D is unclear. CDR1 is ENHRY and CDR2 is SYGVKD in the germline V gene. The CDR3 has 15 residues. V was shortened by 4 bases and J by 7 bases, with 17 bases between the two germline ends.

The rearrangement joins TRBV4-3 to TRBJ2-2; 7 bases agree with TRBD1. V lost 0 bases to trimming and J lost 4 bases; unmatched junction nucleotides: 8. The CDR3 sequence is 17 residues long. Germline V lookup: CDR1 LGHNA, CDR2 YSLEER. The CDR3 loop is CASSQDGATGITGELFF. The DNA of the CDR3 is TGCGCCAGCAGCCAAGACGGGGCGACAGGGATCACCGGGGAGCTGTTTTTT.

The chain uses TRBV7-9 and TRBJ1-2, with 9 nucleotides matching TRBD1. The CDR3 totals 18 residues. V was pared by 2 bases and J by 2 bases, with 12 bases of the junction left unmatched. Germline V gene sequence: CDR1 SEHNR, CDR2 FQNEAQ (reference sequence). The CDR3 region has the DNA TGTGCCAGCAGCTTAAGAGCCACCGGGACAGGGCACAACTATGGCTACACCTTC. It specifies CASSLRATGTGHNYGYTF.

This clone is a singleton in its sample. The chain's CDR3 is CAISESPGGDTEAFF. The CDR3 bases are TGTGCCATCAGTGAGTCGCCAGGCGGGGACACTGAAGCTTTCTTT. The chain carries TRBV10-3 and TRBJ1-1; D not certain. CDR1 is ENHRY and CDR2 is SYGVKD in the germline V gene. This CDR3 is 15 amino acids long. Trimming took 0 bases from V and 3 from J, leaving 11 bases between them.

The chain combines TRBV10-3 with TRBJ1-2, with 7 bases fitting TRBD1. The CDR3 is 13 amino acids. V trimming: 3 bases; J trimming: 5 bases; junction bases outside the gene matches: 3. Germline values: CDR1 ENHRY, CDR2 SYGVKD. This CDR3 reads CAISELTGYGYTF. CDR3 sequence (DNA): TGTGCCATCAGTGAATTGACAGGGTATGGCTACACCTTC.

This clone appeared once. Here the CDR3 reads CASSQFAVSSYEQYF. The CDR3 nucleotides are TGTGCCAGCAGCCAATTCGCGGTTAGCTCCTACGAGCAGTACTTC. The chain employs TRBV3-1 (or the pseudogene TRBV3-2) and TRBJ2-7; D not certain. Looked up from germline, CDR1 is LGHDT and CDR2 is YNNKEL (reference sequence). This CDR3 contains 15 residues. V lost 2 bases, J lost 0 bases, and 11 bases lay in between.

This clone is a singleton in its sample. This sequence joins TRBV20-1 and TRBJ1-1; no reliable D call. With 3 bases removed from V and 7 bases from J, the gap between germline ends came to 9 bases. From germline, CDR1 is DFQATT and CDR2 SNEGSKA (reference sequence). The CDR3 is 11 amino acids. The CDR3 DNA reads as TGCAGTGCTAGTGCGACAATTGAAGCTTTCTTT. It codes for CSASATIEAFF.

The rearrangement links TRBV10-3 to TRBJ2-2, with a tentative D call TRBD2 (6 bases). Germline CDR1 and CDR2: ENHRY and SYGVKD. Trimming cost V 8 bases and J 3 bases, with 13 bases left between them. The CDR3 covers 14 residues. The chain's CDR3 is CAIGEVPDTGELFF. The CDR3 DNA is TGTGCCATCGGGGAGGTTCCGGACACCGGGGAGCTGTTTTTT.

About this clone: Other nucleotide sequences from this sample produce the same CDR3. The chain combines TRBV11-2 with TRBJ1-1; no definite D call. CDR1 is SGHAT and CDR2 is FQNNGV in the germline V gene. This CDR3 has 14 amino acids. Trimming took 6 bases from V and 2 from J, leaving 13 bases between them. CDR3 nucleotide sequence: TGTGCCAGCAGTACGGGGTTAGGTAACACTGAAGCTTTCTTT. Its protein is CASSTGLGNTEAFF.

This clone appeared once. The chain couples TRBV14 to TRBJ2-1; D remains unclear. CDR3 size: 13 residues. The ends were cut back, 0 bases at V and 3 bases at J, with 3 bases in the middle. Germline V gene sequence: CDR1 SGHDN, CDR2 FVKESK. The CDR3 protein is CASSQESYNEQFF. In nucleotides, the CDR3 is TGTGCCAGCAGCCAAGAAAGCTACAATGAGCAGTTCTTC.

The chain links TRBV2 to TRBJ1-1, with D perhaps TRBD1 (6 bases). Looked up from germline, CDR1 is SNHLY and CDR2 is FYNNEI. Trimming removed 8 bases at V and 2 bases at J, with 12 bases between. The CDR3 has 13 amino acids. CDR3 DNA: TGTGCCAGCCGTGGACAGTATAACACTGAAGCTTTCTTT. Protein sequence: CASRGQYNTEAFF. Supplemented by reference TRBV2 and TRBJ1-1, the full variable domain reads EPEVTQTPSHQVTQMGQEVILRCVPISNHLYFYWYRQILGQKVEFLVSFYNNEISEKSEIFDDQFSVERPDGSNFTLKIRSTKLEDSAMYFCASRGQYNTEAFFGQGTRLTVV.

V gene TRBV5-1 combines with J gene TRBJ1-2; 8 nucleotides match TRBD1. CDR3 size: 14 residues. CDR1 and CDR2 from the germline V gene are SGHRS and YFSETQ. Trimming took 0 bases from V and 4 from J; bases not matched to a gene: 2. CDR3 protein: CASSLGQGSYGYTF. CDR3 DNA sequence: TGCGCCAGCAGCTTGGGACAGGGGTCCTATGGCTACACCTTC.

V gene TRBV14 combines with J gene TRBJ2-7; 10 nucleotides agree with TRBD1. J lost 3 bases, V lost 3 bases, and 8 bases had no gene match. The CDR3 spans 16 residues. From germline, CDR1 is SGHDN and CDR2 FVKESK. This chain's CDR3 is CASSQVGTGALYEQYF. As DNA, the CDR3 is TGTGCCAGCAGCCAGGTTGGGACAGGGGCACTCTACGAGCAGTACTTC.

This chain joins TRBV6-2 or TRBV6-3 and TRBJ1-5; no definite D call. The CDR3 runs 13 residues. Germline values: CDR1 MNHEY, CDR2 SVGEGT. Trimming took 3 bases from V and 6 from J, leaving 9 bases between them. The CDR3 spells CASSYPAGQPQHF. As DNA, the CDR3 is TGTGCCAGCAGTTATCCTGCTGGTCAGCCCCAGCATTTT.

A word on this clone: The same CDR3 is also encoded by other DNA sequences in this sample. The chain links TRBV28 to TRBJ2-5; a weak D match, TRBD1 (5 bases). V lost 6 bases and J 2 bases, leaving 13 bases between the germline ends. Germline V CDR1 and CDR2: MDHEN, SYDVKM. This CDR3 contains 14 residues. The CDR3 DNA reads as TGTGCCAGCAGCCTGAGACAGACTCAAGAGACCCAGTACTTC. This encodes CASSLRQTQETQYF. The whole variable domain, filled in from reference TRBV28 and TRBJ2-5, reads DVKVTQSSRYLVKRTGEKVFLECVQDMDHENMFWYRQDPGLGLRLIYFSYDVKMKEKGDIPEGYSVSREKKERFSLILESASTNQTSMYLCASSLRQTQETQYFGPGTRLLVL.

The gene calls are TRBV19 and TRBJ2-3; D may be TRBD1 or TRBD2 (6 bases each). The CDR3 has 15 residues. The ends were cut back, 9 bases at V and 5 bases at J, with 21 bases in the middle. CDR1 is LNHDA, CDR2 SQIVND, per germline (reference sequence). The CDR3 loop reads CASSFEGGVLDTQYF. The CDR3 bases are TGTGCCAGCTCCTTTGAGGGGGGAGTTTTAGATACGCAGTATTTT. Variable domain in full (rest from reference TRBV19 and TRBJ2-3): DGGITQSPKYLFRKEGQNVTLSCEQNLNHDAMYWYRQDPGQGLRLIYYSQIVNDFQKGDIAEGYSVSREKKESFPLTVTSAQKNPTAFYLCASSFEGGVLDTQYFGPGTRLTVL.